A single sample gave rise to the 27 T cell receptor beta chains below, sequenced in a study of T cells in Graves' hyperthyroidism and ophthalmopathy. Amplified TCR beta CDR3 regions came from RNA transcripts. HTBI primers were employed in a first-round RT-PCR of the TCR CDR3. TCRdb re-called the multiplex PCR reads with MiXCR, one entry per CDR3 protein. The sample consists of fewer than 650,000 distinct CDR3 sequences, about 15% of them appearing once. Sample: blood. The origin of the receptors is a woman aged 35 to 49 with Graves' hyperthyroidism.

This clonotype was observed at least ten times. A read error may be the cause here, since a much bigger clone is one base away. The rearrangement uses TRBV14 and TRBJ2-1; 11 bases are a match to TRBD2. The germline V gene has CDR1 SGHDN and CDR2 FVKESK. J was trimmed by 6 bases and V by 2 bases; bases with no gene match: 0. This CDR3 comprises 14 residues. For the CDR3, the DNA is TGTGCCAGCAGCCAACTAGCGGGAGGCAATGAGCAGTTCTTC. Protein product: CASSQLAGGNEQFF.

This clonotype was observed a few times. This chain uses TRBV11-2 with TRBJ2-1; D perhaps matches TRBD2 (7 bases). The germline V and J ends were trimmed by 2 bases and 6 bases, with 17 bases remaining between them. The CDR3 runs 16 residues. The germline gives CDR1 SGHAT, CDR2 FQNNGV. CDR3 nucleotide sequence: TGTGCCAGCAGCTTATCTGCGGGAGAACAGGGCAATGAGCAGTTCTTC. It specifies CASSLSAGEQGNEQFF.

This clonotype was picked up many times. The chain uses TRBV5-5 and TRBJ2-1; D is uncertain. With 1 base removed from V and 6 bases from J, the gap between germline ends came to 8 bases. This CDR3 region has 13 residues. CDR1 and CDR2 (germline): SGHKS, YYEKEE (reference sequence). CDR3 in amino acids: CASSLLILNEQFF. The CDR3 DNA sequence: TGTGCCAGCAGCTTGTTAATTCTCAATGAGCAGTTCTTC.

This clonotype was observed a few times. The V gene is TRBV7-9, the J gene TRBJ1-6; D possibly corresponds to TRBD1 (6 bases). The CDR3 extends over 15 amino acids. Germline loops: CDR1 SEHNR, CDR2 FQNEAQ (reference sequence). The germline V and J ends were trimmed by 2 bases and 6 bases, with 11 bases remaining between them. The CDR3 spells CASSLRGAANSPLHF. In nucleotides, the CDR3 is TGTGCCAGCAGCTTAAGGGGGGCAGCTAATTCACCCCTCCACTTT.

This clonotype was recorded at least ten times. This sequence joins TRBV28 and TRBJ2-1, with no clear D. This CDR3 region has 13 residues. Trimming removed 4 bases at V and 12 bases at J, with 16 bases between. Germline CDR1 MDHEN, CDR2 SYDVKM. The chain's CDR3 is CASSYGQEVRQFF. CDR3 bases: TGTGCCAGCAGTTACGGGCAAGAAGTAAGGCAGTTCTTC.

In its sample, this clonotype was seen many times. The chain combines TRBV28 with TRBJ2-1; D is perhaps TRBD1 (5 bases). Germline CDR1 MDHEN, CDR2 SYDVKM. There are 16 residues in the CDR3. Deletions cut 5 bases from V and 0 bases from J, with 14 bases between. The CDR3 here is CASSEQVAGSYNEQFF. Here the CDR3 DNA reads TGTGCCAGCAGTGAACAGGTCGCAGGCTCCTACAATGAGCAGTTCTTC.

The rearrangement joins TRBV4-1 to TRBJ1-6, with TRBD1 as a possible D gene (6 bases). V lost 0 bases, J lost 15 bases, and 9 bases lay in between. There are 12 residues in the CDR3. Germline loops: CDR1 MGHRA, CDR2 YSYEKL. CDR3 bases: TGCGCCAGCAGCCAAGAAGACAGGTACCTCCACTTT. Its translation is CASSQEDRYLHF.

A single count supports this clonotype. Since a much larger clone is just one base distant, this may be a read error. The rearrangement links TRBV5-1 to TRBJ2-7, with 8 bases lining up with TRBD2. Trimming removed 6 bases from V and 7 bases from J; junction bases left unmatched: 15. The CDR3 is 15 amino acids. Germline CDR1 and CDR2: SGHRS and YFSETQ. The CDR3, as DNA: TGCGCCAGCACCCGAGTCCAGCGGGAGAGAGATGAGCAGTACTTC. Amino acids: CASTRVQRERDEQYF.

The rearrangement joins TRBV4-1 to TRBJ1-4, with a weak D call TRBD1 (6 bases). V lost 6 bases to trimming and J lost 0 bases, with 11 bases between them. In germline, CDR1 is MGHRA, CDR2 YSYEKL. This CDR3 has 15 residues. The CDR3 nucleotides are TGCGCCAGCAGGTGGAAGGGGGCAACTAATGAAAAACTGTTTTTT. Amino acid sequence: CASRWKGATNEKLFF.

With respect to this clonotype: This could be a read error, since a much larger clone is one nucleotide away. This chain connects TRBV2 to TRBJ1-6; 7 bases fit TRBD1. This CDR3 spans 15 amino acids. J lost 9 bases, V lost 6 bases, and 11 bases had no gene match. Germline values: CDR1 SNHLY, CDR2 FYNNEI. As DNA, the CDR3 is TGTGCCAGCAGCGACCGGACAGGTTCGGGTTCACCCCTCCACTTT. Amino acids: CASSDRTGSGSPLHF.

This clonotype was seen many times. The rearrangement uses TRBV15 and TRBJ2-1; D is uncertain. The V end lost 0 bases, the J end lost 10 bases, and 7 bases lay between the germline ends. The CDR3 consists of 12 residues. CDR1 and CDR2 from the germline V gene are LNHNV and YYDKDF (reference sequence). CDR3 in amino acids: CATSREVGEQFF. CDR3 in DNA: TGTGCCACCAGCAGAGAAGTTGGGGAGCAGTTCTTC.

Only a few counts were recorded for this clonotype. This chain joins TRBV29-1 and TRBJ1-1; D is unresolved. Germline V lookup: CDR1 SQVTM, CDR2 ANQGSEA. The length of the CDR3 is 13 residues. The V end lost 4 bases, the J end lost 0 bases, and 9 bases lay between the germline ends. The CDR3 nucleotides read TGCAGCGTTGGCGGCAACATGAACACTGAAGCTTTCTTT. Translated: CSVGGNMNTEAFF. Full variable domain (rest looked up from reference TRBV29-1 and TRBJ1-1): SAVISQKPSRDICQRGTSLTIQCQVDSQVTMMFWYRQQPGQSLTLIATANQGSEATYESGFVIDKFPISRPNLTFSTLTVSNMSPEDSSIYLCSVGGNMNTEAFFGQGTRLTVV.

The V and J genes are TRBV27 and TRBJ1-2; D gene uncertain. Trimming removed 0 bases at V and 6 bases at J, with 8 bases between. CDR1 is MNHEY, CDR2 SMNVEV, per germline (reference sequence). The CDR3 extends over 13 amino acids. Written as DNA, the CDR3 is TGTGCCAGCAGTTTATCGAGGGTAGATGGCTACACCTTC. Its protein product is CASSLSRVDGYTF.

Of note for this clonotype: This could be a read error, since a much larger clone is one nucleotide away. The rearrangement links TRBV27 to TRBJ2-7; the D is unclear. The CDR3 has 13 residues. V gave up 4 bases and J gave up 9 bases, with 16 bases separating them. CDR1 MNHEY and CDR2 SMNVEV come from the germline V gene (reference sequence). DNA of the CDR3: TGTGCCAGCAGTTCCCTCAGCCCTTGGGGGCAGTACTTC. As protein: CASSSLSPWGQYF.

In this sample, this clonotype turned up many times. The chain has TRBV28 and TRBJ2-7; 9 positions match TRBD1. This CDR3 has 13 residues. Germline CDR1 and CDR2: MDHEN and SYDVKM. Trimming removed 4 bases from V and 6 bases from J; junction bases left unmatched: 4. CDR3 bases: TGTGCCAGCAGTTATGGGGACAGGGTCGAGCAGTACTTC. This sequence encodes CASSYGDRVEQYF.

This clonotype was recorded a few times. The chain joins TRBV18 to TRBJ2-1; 10 bases line up with TRBD1. This CDR3 region has 18 residues. Germline V lookup: CDR1 KGHSH, CDR2 LQKENI. Unmatched junction bases numbered 10, after V lost 4 bases and J lost 1 base. The CDR3 coding sequence is TGTGCCAGCTCACGACCGCTGGGACAGGGGAGTTCCTACAATGAGCAGTTCTTC. As protein: CASSRPLGQGSSYNEQFF.

On this clonotype: An end of the junction does not agree with germline; a read error may underlie this. The J gene is TRBJ2-2, the V gene TRBV2, with a possible D match to TRBD2 (5 bases). Germline V gene data show CDR1 as SNHLY and CDR2 as FYNNEI. The length of the CDR3 is 14 residues. CDR3 amino acids: CASSRGLNTGELVF. DNA of the CDR3: TGTGCCAGCAGTCGCGGGTTGAACACCGGGGAGCTGGTTTTT. The full variable domain, its missing parts supplied by reference TRBV2 and TRBJ2-2, is EPEVTQTPSHQVTQMGQEVILRCVPISNHLYFYWYRQILGQKVEFLVSFYNNEISEKSEIFDDQFSVERPDGSNFTLKIRSTKLEDSAMYFCASSRGLNTGELVFGEGSRLTVL.

This clonotype was counted a few times. This rearrangement joins TRBV7-9 to TRBJ1-2; D not certain. Germline V gene sequence: CDR1 SEHNR, CDR2 FQNEAQ (reference sequence). The CDR3 totals 13 residues. The V gene lost 2 bases and the J gene lost 2 bases, with 6 bases spanning the gap. CDR3 sequence: CASSLLSNYGYTF. DNA of the CDR3: TGTGCCAGCAGCTTATTAAGCAACTATGGCTACACCTTC.

The chain couples TRBV27 to TRBJ2-3, with TRBD1 as a possible D gene (6 bases). The J call may not be correct, given that the DNA end is closer to TRBJ1-5. CDR1 and CDR2 (germline): MNHEY, SMNVEV (reference sequence). The CDR3 covers 15 residues. The DNA of the CDR3 is TGTGCCAGTTCTAGCGGGAGGGCCCGGACAGATACGCAGCATTTT. Translation gives CASSSGRARTDTQHF.

The chain carries TRBV30 and TRBJ1-6; D is ambiguous. Per the germline V gene, CDR1 is GTSNPN and CDR2 is SVGIG (reference sequence). Trimming took off 5 bases at V and 7 bases at J, with 6 bases between the two ends. The CDR3 spans 11 residues. The DNA for the CDR3 is TGTGCCTGGGGTACAAATTCACCCCTCCACTTT. Translation gives CAWGTNSPLHF.

The table lists this clonotype with many counts. The chain combines TRBV28 with TRBJ1-2; D unclear. CDR3 length: 15 residues. The ends were cut back, 7 bases at V and 2 bases at J, with 17 bases in the middle. Germline values: CDR1 MDHEN, CDR2 SYDVKM. The CDR3 loop is CASTGGLQTNYGYTF. The CDR3 nucleotides read TGTGCCAGCACGGGCGGATTGCAAACAAACTATGGCTACACCTTC.

This sequence joins TRBV6-2 or TRBV6-3 and TRBJ2-7, with D tentatively TRBD1 (5 bases). The V and J ends lost 0 bases and 0 bases respectively, with 15 bases between them. CDR1 and CDR2 from the germline V gene are MNHEY and SVGEGT. This CDR3 has 17 amino acids. The CDR3 coding sequence is TGTGCCAGCAGTTACTCGGCAGGGTCCCCCAGCTCCTACGAGCAGTACTTC. Its protein product is CASSYSAGSPSSYEQYF.

This clonotype has ten or more counts. The CDR3 sequence: CASSMKGSSHEQFF. CDR3 nucleotides: TGTGCCAGCAGTATGAAGGGGAGTAGCCATGAGCAGTTCTTC. The chain has TRBV27 and TRBJ2-1; D possibly matches TRBD1 or TRBD2 (5 bases each). Germline loops: CDR1 MNHEY, CDR2 SMNVEV (reference sequence). The CDR3 covers 14 residues. V lost 5 bases and J lost 8, with 16 bases in between.

J is TRBJ2-7 and V is TRBV29-1, with 14 positions matching TRBD2. CDR1 SQVTM and CDR2 ANQGSEA come from the germline V gene. The J segment lost 6 bases and the V segment lost 5 bases, leaving 6 bases of the junction unmatched. This CDR3 region has 14 residues. The CDR3 here is CSVQTSGRAGEQYF. The CDR3 nucleotides are TGCAGCGTTCAGACTAGCGGGAGGGCGGGCGAGCAGTACTTC.

This clonotype was detected ten times or more. This chain links TRBV18 with TRBJ1-2; D is undetermined. V was trimmed by 0 bases and J by 8 bases, leaving 4 bases between them. CDR1 is KGHSH and CDR2 is LQKENI in the germline V gene. The CDR3 covers 11 residues. This CDR3 reads CASSPPDGYTF. The CDR3 nucleotides read TGTGCCAGCTCACCACCCGACGGCTACACCTTC.

Only a few counts were recorded for this clonotype. The V gene is TRBV27, the J gene TRBJ1-1, with D perhaps matching TRBD1 (5 bases). V shed 3 bases and J shed 7 bases, with 12 bases lying between them. The CDR3 covers 13 residues. Per the germline V gene, CDR1 is MNHEY and CDR2 is SMNVEV (reference sequence). DNA of the CDR3: TGTGCCAGCAGTTTTGGCAGGGAGGTTGAAGCTTTCTTT. Protein: CASSFGREVEAFF.

This clonotype was detected ten times or more. This chain uses TRBV29-1 with TRBJ2-7, with 9 positions matching TRBD1. This CDR3 is built from 13 residues. Germline trimming cut 7 bases from V and 6 bases from J; bases unmatched to any gene: 10. Per germline, CDR1 SQVTM and CDR2 ANQGSEA. CDR3 sequence reads: CSADQGQGSEQYF. CDR3 coding DNA: TGCAGCGCCGACCAGGGACAGGGTTCCGAGCAGTACTTC.